This TCR beta chain was sequenced for a study of T-cell reconstitution after alpha-beta-depleted transplantation in children. This clonotype was seen ten or more times. It was with unique molecular identifiers that the TCRbeta library was prepared. TCRdb ran MiXCR on the PCR reads and lists one entry per CDR3 protein. The profile shows 150,000 to 250,000 distinct CDR3 sequences, 6.3% of them singletons. The CDR3 sequence is 14 residues long. The V and J ends lost 5 bases and 5 bases, in that order; junction bases with no gene match: 6. The starting material was PBMCs, obtained before TCRalphabeta/CD19-depleted stem cell transplant. The sequence was obtained from a girl under three years old with combined immunodeficiency, due to receive a stem cell transplant. The chain employs TRBV12-3 or TRBV12-4 and TRBJ2-4, with 7 bases lining up with TRBD2. The CDR3 protein is CASSIWGGQNIQYF. The DNA of the CDR3 is TGTGCCAGCAGTATCTGGGGAGGGCAAAACATTCAGTACTTC.